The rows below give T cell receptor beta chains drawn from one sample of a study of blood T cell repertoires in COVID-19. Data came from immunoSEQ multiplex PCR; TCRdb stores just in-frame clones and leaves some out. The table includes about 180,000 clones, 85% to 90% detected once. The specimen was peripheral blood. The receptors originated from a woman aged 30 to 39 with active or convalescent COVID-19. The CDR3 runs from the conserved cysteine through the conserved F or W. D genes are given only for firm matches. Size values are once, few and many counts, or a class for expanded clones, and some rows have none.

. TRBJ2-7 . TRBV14 TGTGCCAGCAGCCAAACGGGTTGGGAGCAGTACTTC CASSQTGWEQYF
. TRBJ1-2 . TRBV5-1 TGCGCCAGCAGTCTCGAGGGCCATGGCTACACCTTC CASSLEGHGYTF
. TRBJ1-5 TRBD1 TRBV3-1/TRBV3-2 TGTGCCAGCAGCAAGGACTCGGGACAGGGTTATCAGCCCCAGCATTTT CASSKDSGQGYQPQHF
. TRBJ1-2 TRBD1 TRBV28 TGTGCCAGCAGTTCGGGACAGGGGAAACCTGGTGGCTACACCTTC CASSSGQGKPGGYTF
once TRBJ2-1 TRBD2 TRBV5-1 TGCGCCAGCAGCGTGACTAGCGGGAGTGGTGAGCAGTTCTTC CASSVTSGSGEQFF
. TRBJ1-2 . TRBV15 TGTGCCACCAGCCCCTACCGGGGGAACTATGGCTACACCTTC CATSPYRGNYGYTF
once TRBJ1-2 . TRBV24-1 TGTGCCACCAGTGAAAAGGACACTGCCGTACGGGGCTACACCTTC CATSEKDTAVRGYTF
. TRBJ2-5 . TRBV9 TGTGCCAGCAAGGGGCTCGAAGAGACCCAGTACTTC CASKGLEETQYF
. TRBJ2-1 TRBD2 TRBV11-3 TGTGCCAGCAGTCCTGAGGGACTAGCGGGGGACATTTACAATGAGCAGTTCTTC CASSPEGLAGDIYNEQFF
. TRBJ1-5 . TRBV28 TGTGCCAGCAGCCCTCCACAGGTTTACGATCAGCCCCAGCATTTT CASSPPQVYDQPQHF
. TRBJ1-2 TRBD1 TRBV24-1 TGTGCCACCAGTCGGGACAGCGACCGGTATGGCTACACCTTC CATSRDSDRYGYTF
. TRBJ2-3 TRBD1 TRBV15 TGTGCCACCAGCAGAGATCTGTCGGACAGGAGCACAGATACGCAGTATTTT CATSRDLSDRSTDTQYF
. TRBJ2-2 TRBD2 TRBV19 TGTGCCAGTAGTTCTCGACTAGCGTTTAACACCGGGGAGCTGTTTTTT CASSSRLAFNTGELFF
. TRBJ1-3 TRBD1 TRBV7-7 TGTGCTAGCAGCGCAACTCAGGACAGGGGCCTCGGCGTAGATGGAAACACCATATATTTT CASSATQDRGLGVDGNTIYF
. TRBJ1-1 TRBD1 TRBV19 TGTGCCAGTAGTATATCGACAGGGGGGAACACTGAAGCTTTCTTT CASSISTGGNTEAFF
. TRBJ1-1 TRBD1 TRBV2 TGTGCCAGCAGGCATTTCGGGGACAGGGCCCTTAACACTGAAGCTTTCTTT CASRHFGDRALNTEAFF
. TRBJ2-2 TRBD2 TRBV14 TGTGCCAGCAGCCACGCCTTATCGGGAGGGCACACCGGGGAGCTGTTTTTT CASSHALSGGHTGELFF
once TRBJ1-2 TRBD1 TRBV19 TGTGCCAGTGCCACAGGGGACCGTCGCTATGGCTACACCTTC CASATGDRRYGYTF
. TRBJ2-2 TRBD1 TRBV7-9 TGTGCCAGCAGCGTTGACAGGGTGGTTCCCGGGGAGCTGTTTTTT CASSVDRVVPGELFF
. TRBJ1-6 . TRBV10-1 TGCGCCAGCAGTGAGTCGGCGGGAGGGTCCTATTCACCCCTCCACTTT CASSESAGGSYSPLHF
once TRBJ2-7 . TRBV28 TGTGCCAGCAGTTTATCCGAGGCGGGGAACTACGAGCAGTACTTC CASSLSEAGNYEQYF
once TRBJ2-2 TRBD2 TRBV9 TGTGCCAGCAGCGAACTAGCGGGAGCCGGGGAGCTGTTTTTT CASSELAGAGELFF